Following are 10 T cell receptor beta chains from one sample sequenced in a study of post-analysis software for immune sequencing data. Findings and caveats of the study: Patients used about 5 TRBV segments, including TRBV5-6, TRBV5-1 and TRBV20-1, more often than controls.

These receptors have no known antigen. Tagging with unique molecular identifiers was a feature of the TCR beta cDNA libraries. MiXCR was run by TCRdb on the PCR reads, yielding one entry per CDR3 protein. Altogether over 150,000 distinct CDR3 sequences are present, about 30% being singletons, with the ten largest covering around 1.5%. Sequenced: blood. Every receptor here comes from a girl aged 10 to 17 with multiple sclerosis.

CDR3 residues: CASSLRPGFYEQYF. The DNA for the CDR3 is TGCGCCAGCAGCTTGCGCCCGGGCTTCTACGAGCAGTACTTC. The gene calls are TRBV5-1 and TRBJ2-7; D not resolved. There are 14 residues in the CDR3. CDR1 SGHRS and CDR2 YFSETQ come from the germline V gene. Trimming stripped 1 base from V and 3 bases from J, with 11 bases between.

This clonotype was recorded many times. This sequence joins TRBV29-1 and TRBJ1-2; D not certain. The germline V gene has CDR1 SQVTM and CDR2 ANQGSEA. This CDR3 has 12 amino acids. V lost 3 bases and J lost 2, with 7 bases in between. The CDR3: CSVEWQNYGYTF. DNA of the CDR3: TGCAGCGTTGAGTGGCAGAACTATGGCTACACCTTC.

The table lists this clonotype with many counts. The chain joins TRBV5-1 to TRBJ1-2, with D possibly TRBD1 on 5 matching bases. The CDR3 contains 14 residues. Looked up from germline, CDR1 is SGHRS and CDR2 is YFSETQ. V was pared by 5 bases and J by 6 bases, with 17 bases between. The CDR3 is CASSPTGEGDGYTF. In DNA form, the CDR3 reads TGCGCCAGCAGTCCAACAGGAGAAGGCGATGGCTACACCTTC.

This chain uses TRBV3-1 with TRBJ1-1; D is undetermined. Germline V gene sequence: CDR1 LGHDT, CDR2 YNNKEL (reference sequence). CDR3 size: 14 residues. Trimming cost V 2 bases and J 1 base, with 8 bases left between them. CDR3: CASSQKNRNTEAFF. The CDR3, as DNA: TGTGCCAGCAGCCAAAAAAACAGGAACACTGAAGCTTTCTTT. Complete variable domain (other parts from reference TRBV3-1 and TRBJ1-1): DTAVSQTPKYLVTQMGNDKSIKCEQNLGHDTMYWYKQDSKKFLKIMFSYNNKELIINETVPNRFSPKSPDKAHLNLHINSLELGDSAVYFCASSQKNRNTEAFFGQGTRLTVV.

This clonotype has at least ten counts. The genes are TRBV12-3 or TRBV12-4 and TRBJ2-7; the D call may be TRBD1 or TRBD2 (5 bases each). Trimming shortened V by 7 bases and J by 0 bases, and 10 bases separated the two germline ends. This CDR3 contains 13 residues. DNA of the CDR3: TGTGCCAGCATAGGGGAGAGCTCCTACGAGCAGTACTTC. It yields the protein CASIGESSYEQYF.

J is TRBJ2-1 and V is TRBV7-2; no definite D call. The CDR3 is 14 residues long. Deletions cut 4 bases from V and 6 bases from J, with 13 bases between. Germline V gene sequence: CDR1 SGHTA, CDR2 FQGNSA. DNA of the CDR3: TGTGCCAGCAGCTCGCCAGCAACGTCCAATGAGCAGTTCTTC. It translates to CASSSPATSNEQFF.

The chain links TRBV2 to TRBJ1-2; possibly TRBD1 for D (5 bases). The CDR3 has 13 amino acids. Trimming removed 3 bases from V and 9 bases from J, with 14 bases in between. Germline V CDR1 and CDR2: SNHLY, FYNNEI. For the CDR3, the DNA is TGTGCCAGCAGTGAGGACACCCCTATAAGCTACACCTTC. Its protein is CASSEDTPISYTF.

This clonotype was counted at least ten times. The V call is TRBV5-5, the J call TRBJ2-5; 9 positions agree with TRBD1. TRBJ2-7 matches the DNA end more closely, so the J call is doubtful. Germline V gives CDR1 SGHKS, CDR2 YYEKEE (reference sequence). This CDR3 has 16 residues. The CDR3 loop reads CASSPDRGFLYNEQYF. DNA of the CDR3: TGTGCCAGCAGCCCGGACAGGGGTTTTCTCTACAACGAGCAGTACTTC.

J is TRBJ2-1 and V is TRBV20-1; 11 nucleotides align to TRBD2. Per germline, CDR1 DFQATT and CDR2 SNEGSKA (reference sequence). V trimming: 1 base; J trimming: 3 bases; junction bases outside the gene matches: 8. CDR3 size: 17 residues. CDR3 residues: CSARGGLAGGYYNEQFF. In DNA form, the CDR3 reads TGCAGTGCTAGAGGTGGGCTAGCGGGAGGTTACTACAATGAGCAGTTCTTC.

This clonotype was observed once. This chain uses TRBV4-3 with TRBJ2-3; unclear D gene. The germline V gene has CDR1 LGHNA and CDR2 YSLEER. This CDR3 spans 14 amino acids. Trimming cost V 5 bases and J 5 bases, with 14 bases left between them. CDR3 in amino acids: CASSKITALDTQYF. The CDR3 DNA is TGCGCCAGCAGCAAGATAACAGCTCTAGATACGCAGTATTTT.